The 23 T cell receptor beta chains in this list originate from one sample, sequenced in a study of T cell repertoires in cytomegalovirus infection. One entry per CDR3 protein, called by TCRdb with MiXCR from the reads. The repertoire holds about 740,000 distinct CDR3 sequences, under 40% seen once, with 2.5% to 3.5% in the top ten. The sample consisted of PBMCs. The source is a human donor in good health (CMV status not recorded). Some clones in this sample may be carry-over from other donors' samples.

The DNA for the CDR3 is TGTGCCAGCAGACTGGGCAGGGGTTTTCCCTATGGCTACACCTTC. Translated, it gives CASRLGRGFPYGYTF. This sequence joins TRBV12-3 or TRBV12-4 and TRBJ1-2, with D maybe TRBD1 (6 bases). The CDR3 is 15 amino acids. Trimming removed 6 bases from V and 4 bases from J, with 18 bases in between.

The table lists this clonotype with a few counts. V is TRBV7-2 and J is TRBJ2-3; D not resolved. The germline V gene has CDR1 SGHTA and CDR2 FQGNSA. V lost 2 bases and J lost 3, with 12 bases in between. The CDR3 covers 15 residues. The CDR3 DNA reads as TGTGCCAGCAGCTTATCCGCAGCCGTTACAGATACGCAGTATTTT. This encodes CASSLSAAVTDTQYF.

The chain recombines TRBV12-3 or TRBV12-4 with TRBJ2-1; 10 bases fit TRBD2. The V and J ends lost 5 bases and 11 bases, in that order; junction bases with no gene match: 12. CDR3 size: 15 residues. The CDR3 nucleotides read TGTGCCAGCAGTGGGGGAGGTACTAGCGGGACAAAGCAGTTCTTC. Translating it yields CASSGGGTSGTKQFF.

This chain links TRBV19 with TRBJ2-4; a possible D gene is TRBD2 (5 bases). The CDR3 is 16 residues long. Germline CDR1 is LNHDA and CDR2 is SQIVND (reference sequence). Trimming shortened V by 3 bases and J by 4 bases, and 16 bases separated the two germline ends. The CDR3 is CASSIEGAGRKNIQYF. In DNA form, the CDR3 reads TGTGCCAGTAGTATCGAGGGCGCCGGACGGAAAAACATTCAGTACTTC.

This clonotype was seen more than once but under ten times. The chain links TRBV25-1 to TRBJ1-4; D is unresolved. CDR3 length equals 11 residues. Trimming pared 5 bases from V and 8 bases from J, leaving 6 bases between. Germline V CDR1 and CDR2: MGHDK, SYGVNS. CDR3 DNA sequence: TGTGCCAGCAGTTACGGAGAAAAACTGTTTTTT. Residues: CASSYGEKLFF.

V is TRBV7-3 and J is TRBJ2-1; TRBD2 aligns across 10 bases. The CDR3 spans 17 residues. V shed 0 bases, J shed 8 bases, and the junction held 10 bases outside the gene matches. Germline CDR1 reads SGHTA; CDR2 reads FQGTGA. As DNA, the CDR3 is TGTGCCAGCAGCTTAACTAGCGGGGGGTGGGCCCCCTATGAGCAGTTCTTC. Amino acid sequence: CASSLTSGGWAPYEQFF.

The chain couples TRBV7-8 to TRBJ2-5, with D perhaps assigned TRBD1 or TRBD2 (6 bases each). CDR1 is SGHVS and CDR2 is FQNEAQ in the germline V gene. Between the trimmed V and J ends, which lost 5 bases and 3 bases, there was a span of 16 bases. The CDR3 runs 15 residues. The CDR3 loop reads CASSIGGTRKETQYF. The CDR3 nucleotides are TGTGCCAGCAGCATAGGGGGGACACGAAAAGAGACCCAGTACTTC.

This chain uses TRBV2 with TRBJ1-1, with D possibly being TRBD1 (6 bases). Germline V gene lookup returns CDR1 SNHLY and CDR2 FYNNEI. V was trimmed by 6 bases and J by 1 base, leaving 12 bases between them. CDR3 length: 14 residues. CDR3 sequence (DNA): TGTGCCAGCAGGGGACAAGAAGGGAACACTGAAGCTTTCTTT. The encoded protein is CASRGQEGNTEAFF.

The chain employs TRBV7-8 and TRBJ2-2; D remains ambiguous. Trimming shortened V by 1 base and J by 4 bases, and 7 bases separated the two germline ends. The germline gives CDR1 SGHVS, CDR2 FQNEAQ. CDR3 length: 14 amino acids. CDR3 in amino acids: CASSLVDGTGELFF. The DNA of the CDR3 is TGTGCCAGCAGCTTAGTCGACGGCACCGGGGAGCTGTTTTTT.

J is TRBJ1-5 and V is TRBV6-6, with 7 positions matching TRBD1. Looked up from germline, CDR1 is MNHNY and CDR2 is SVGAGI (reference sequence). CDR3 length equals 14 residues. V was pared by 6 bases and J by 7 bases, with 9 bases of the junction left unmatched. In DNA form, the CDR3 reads TGTGCCAGCAGGGGAACAGGGGTTGGACAGCCCCAGCATTTT. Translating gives CASRGTGVGQPQHF.

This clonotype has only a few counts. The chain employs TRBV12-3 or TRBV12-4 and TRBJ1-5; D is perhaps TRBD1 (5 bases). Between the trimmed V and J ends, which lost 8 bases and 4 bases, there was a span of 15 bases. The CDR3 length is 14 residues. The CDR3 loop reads CASGSGWGNQPQHF. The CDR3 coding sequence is TGTGCCAGCGGATCAGGGTGGGGGAATCAGCCCCAGCATTTT.

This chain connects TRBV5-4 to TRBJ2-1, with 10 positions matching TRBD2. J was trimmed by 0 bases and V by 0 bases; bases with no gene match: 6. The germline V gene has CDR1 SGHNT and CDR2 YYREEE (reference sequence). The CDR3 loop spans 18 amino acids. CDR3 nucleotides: TGTGCCAGCAGCTTGGGTGGGACTAGCGAAAGCTCCTACAATGAGCAGTTCTTC. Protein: CASSLGGTSESSYNEQFF.

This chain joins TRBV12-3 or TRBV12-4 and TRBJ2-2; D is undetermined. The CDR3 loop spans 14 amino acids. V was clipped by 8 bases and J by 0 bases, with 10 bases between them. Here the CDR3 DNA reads TGTGCCAGCCGGTGGACGACGAACACCGGGGAGCTGTTTTTT. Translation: CASRWTTNTGELFF.

The CDR3 DNA sequence: TGTGCCAGCAGTGATTACTTAGATAGCAATCAGCCCCAGCATTTT. It encodes CASSDYLDSNQPQHF. The chain combines TRBV25-1 with TRBJ1-5; D call uncertain. The CDR3 totals 15 residues. The germline gives CDR1 MGHDK, CDR2 SYGVNS. V gave up 3 bases and J gave up 0 bases, with 9 bases separating them. The full variable domain, rest sourced from reference TRBV25-1 and TRBJ1-5, is EADIYQTPRYLVIGTGKKITLECSQTMGHDKMYWYQQDPGMELHLIHYSYGVNSTEKGDLSSESTVSRIRTEHFPLTLESARPSHTSQYLCASSDYLDSNQPQHFGDGTRLSIL.

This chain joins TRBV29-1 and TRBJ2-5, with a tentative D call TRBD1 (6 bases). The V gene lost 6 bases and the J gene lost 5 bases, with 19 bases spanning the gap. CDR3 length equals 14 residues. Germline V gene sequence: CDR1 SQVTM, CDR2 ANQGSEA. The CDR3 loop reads CSVKQGPTKETQYF. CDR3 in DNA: TGCAGCGTGAAACAGGGCCCCACCAAGGAGACCCAGTACTTC.

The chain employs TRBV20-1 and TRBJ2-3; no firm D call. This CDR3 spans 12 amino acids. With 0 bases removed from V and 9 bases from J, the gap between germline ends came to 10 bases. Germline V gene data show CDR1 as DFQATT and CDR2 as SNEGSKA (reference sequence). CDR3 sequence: CSARDGLDTQYF. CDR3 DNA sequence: TGCAGTGCTAGAGATGGCCTGGACACGCAGTATTTT.

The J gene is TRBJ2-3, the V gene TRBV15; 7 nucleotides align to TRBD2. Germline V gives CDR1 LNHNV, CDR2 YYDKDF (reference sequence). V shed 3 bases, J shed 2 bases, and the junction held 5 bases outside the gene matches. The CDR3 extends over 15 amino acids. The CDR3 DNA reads TGTGCCACCAGCAGCCAGCGGGGAATCACAGATACGCAGTATTTT. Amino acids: CATSSQRGITDTQYF. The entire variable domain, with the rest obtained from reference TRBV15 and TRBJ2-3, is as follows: DAMVIQNPRYQVTQFGKPVTLSCSQTLNHNVMYWYQQKSSQAPKLLFHYYDKDFNNEADTPDNFQSRRPNTSFCFLDIRSPGLGDTAMYLCATSSQRGITDTQYFGPGTRLTVL.

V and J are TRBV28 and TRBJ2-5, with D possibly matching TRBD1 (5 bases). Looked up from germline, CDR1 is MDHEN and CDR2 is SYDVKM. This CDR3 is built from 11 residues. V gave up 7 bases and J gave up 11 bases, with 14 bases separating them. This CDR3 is CASTSQGWQYF. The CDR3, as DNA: TGTGCCAGCACCTCGCAGGGTTGGCAGTACTTC.

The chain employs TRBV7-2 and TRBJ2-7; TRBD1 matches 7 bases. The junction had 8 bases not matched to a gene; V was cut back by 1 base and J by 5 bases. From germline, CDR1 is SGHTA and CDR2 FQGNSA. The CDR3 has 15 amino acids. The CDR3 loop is CASSLVSGGQNEQYF. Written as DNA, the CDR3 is TGTGCCAGCAGCTTAGTGTCAGGGGGTCAGAACGAGCAGTACTTC.

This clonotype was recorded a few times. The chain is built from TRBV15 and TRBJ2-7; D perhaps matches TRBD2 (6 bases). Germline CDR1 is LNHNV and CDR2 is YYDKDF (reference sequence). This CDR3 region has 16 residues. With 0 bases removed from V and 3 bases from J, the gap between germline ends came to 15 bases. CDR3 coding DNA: TGTGCCACCAGCAGAGAAGATCTCCTCGGGGGCTACGAGCAGTACTTC. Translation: CATSREDLLGGYEQYF.

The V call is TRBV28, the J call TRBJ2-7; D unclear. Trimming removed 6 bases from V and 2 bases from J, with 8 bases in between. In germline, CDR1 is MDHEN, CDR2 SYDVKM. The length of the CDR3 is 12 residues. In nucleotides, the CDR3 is TGTGCCAGCAGCACCTCTACCTACGAGCAGTACTTC. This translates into CASSTSTYEQYF.

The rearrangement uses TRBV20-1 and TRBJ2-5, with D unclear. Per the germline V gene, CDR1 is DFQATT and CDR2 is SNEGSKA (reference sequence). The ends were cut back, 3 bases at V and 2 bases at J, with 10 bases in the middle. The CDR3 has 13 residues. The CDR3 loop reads CSASRTAQETQYF. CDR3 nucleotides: TGCAGTGCTAGTCGGACGGCACAAGAGACCCAGTACTTC.

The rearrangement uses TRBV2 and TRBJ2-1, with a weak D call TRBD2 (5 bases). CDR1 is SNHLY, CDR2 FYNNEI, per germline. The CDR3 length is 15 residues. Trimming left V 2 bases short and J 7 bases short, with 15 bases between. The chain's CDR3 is CASSEQAVVGNEQFF. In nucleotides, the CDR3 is TGTGCCAGCAGTGAACAAGCGGTGGTGGGGAATGAGCAGTTCTTC.